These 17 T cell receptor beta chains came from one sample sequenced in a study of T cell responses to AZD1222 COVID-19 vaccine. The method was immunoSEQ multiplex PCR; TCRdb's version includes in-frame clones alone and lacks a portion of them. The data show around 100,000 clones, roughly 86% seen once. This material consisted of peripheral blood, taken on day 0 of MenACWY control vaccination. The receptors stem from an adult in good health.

The CDR3 nucleotides are TGTGCCAGCAGCCAAGATCTTGGTTACAATGAGCAGTTCTTC. Protein product: CASSQDLGYNEQFF. J is TRBJ2-1 and V is TRBV3-1 (or the pseudogene TRBV3-2); D uncertain. This CDR3 has 14 amino acids. Trimming cost V 0 bases and J 4 bases, with 7 bases left between them. Germline V gene lookup returns CDR1 LGHDT and CDR2 YNNKEL (reference sequence).

The DNA of the CDR3 is TGTGCCAGCTCACCCTCGGGCGGGCACACTGAAGCTTTCTTT. Protein sequence: CASSPSGGHTEAFF. This chain connects TRBV18 to TRBJ1-1; D is unresolved. Trimming shortened V by 3 bases and J by 3 bases, and 11 bases separated the two germline ends. Germline values: CDR1 KGHSH, CDR2 LQKENI. The CDR3 consists of 14 residues.

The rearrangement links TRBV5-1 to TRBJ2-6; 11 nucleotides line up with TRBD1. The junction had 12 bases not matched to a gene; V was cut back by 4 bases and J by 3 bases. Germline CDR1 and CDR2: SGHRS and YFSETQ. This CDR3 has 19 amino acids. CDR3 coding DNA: TGCGCCAGCAGCCGGGGTCCGGGACAGGGGGGACGTGGGGCCAACGTCCTGACTTTC. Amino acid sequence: CASSRGPGQGGRGANVLTF.

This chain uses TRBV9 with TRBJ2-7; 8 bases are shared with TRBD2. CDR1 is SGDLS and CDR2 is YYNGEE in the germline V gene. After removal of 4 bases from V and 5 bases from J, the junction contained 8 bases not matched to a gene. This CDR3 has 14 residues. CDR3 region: CASSPTAGGDEQYF. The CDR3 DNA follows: TGTGCCAGCAGCCCGACGGCGGGAGGAGACGAGCAGTACTTC.

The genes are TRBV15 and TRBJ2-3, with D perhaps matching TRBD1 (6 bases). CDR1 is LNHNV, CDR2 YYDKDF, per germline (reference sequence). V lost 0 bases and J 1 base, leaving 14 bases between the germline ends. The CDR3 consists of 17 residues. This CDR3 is CATSRDSKGVRTDTQYF. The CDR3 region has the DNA TGTGCCACCAGCAGAGATTCTAAGGGGGTGCGCACAGATACGCAGTATTTT.

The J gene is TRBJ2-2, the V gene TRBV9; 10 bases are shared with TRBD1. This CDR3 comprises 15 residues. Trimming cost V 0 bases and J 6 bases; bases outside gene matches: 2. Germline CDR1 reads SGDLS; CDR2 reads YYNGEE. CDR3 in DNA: TGTGCCAGCAGCGTAGGGGGACAGGGGTCCGGGGAGCTGTTTTTT. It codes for CASSVGGQGSGELFF.

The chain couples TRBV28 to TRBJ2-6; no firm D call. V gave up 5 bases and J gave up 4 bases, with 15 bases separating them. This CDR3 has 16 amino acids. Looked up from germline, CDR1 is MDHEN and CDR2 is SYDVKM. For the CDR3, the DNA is TGTGCCAGCAGTCCAATATTGGGTGCGGGGGCCAACGTCCTGACTTTC. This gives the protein CASSPILGAGANVLTF.

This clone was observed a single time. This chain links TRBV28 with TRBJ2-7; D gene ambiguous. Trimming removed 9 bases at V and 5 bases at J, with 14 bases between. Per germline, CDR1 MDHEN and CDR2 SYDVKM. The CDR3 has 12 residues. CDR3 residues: CASQRNWDEQYF. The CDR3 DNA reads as TGTGCCAGTCAGAGAAACTGGGACGAGCAGTACTTC.

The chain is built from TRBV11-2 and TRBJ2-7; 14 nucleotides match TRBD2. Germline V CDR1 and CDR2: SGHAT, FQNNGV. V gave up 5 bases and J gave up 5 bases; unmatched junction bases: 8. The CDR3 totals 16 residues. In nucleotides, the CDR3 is TGTGCCAGCAGCGATCGACTAGCGGGAGGGCAGGACGAGCAGTACTTC. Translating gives CASSDRLAGGQDEQYF.

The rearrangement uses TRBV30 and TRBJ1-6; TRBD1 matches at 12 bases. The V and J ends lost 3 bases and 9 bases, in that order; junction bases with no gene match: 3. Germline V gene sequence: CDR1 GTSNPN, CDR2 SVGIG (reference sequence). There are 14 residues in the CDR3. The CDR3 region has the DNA TGTGCCTGGAGCCCGGGACAGGGGGCTTCACCCCTCCACTTT. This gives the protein CAWSPGQGASPLHF.

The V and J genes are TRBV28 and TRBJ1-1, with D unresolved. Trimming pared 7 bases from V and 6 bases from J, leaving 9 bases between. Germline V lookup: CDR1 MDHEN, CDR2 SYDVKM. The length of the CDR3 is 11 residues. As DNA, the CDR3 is TGTGCCAGCACGTTCGGGGCTGAAGCTTTCTTT. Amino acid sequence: CASTFGAEAFF.

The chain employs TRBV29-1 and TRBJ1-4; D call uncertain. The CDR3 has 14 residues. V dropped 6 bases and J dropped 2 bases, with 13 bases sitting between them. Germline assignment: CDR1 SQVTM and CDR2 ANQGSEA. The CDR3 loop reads CSVSGTATNEKLFF. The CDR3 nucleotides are TGCAGCGTATCGGGCACTGCGACTAATGAAAAACTGTTTTTT.

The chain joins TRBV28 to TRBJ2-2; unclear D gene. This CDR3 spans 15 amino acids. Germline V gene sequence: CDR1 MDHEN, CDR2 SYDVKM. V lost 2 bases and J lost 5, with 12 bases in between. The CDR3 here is CASSLVSIFTGELFF. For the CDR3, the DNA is TGTGCCAGCAGTTTAGTGAGCATATTTACCGGGGAGCTGTTTTTT.

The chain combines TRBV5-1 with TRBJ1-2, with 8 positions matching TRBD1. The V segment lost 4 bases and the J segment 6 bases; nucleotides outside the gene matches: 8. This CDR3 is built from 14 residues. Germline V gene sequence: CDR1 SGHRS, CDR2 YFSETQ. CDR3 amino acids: CASSVPDRVDGYTF. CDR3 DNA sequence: TGCGCCAGCAGCGTCCCGGACAGGGTCGATGGCTACACCTTC.

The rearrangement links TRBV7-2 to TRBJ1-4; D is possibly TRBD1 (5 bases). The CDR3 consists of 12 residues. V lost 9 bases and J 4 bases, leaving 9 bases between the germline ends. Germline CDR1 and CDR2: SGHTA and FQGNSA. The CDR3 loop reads CASCRVNEKLFF. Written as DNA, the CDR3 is TGTGCCAGTTGCAGGGTTAATGAAAAACTGTTTTTT.

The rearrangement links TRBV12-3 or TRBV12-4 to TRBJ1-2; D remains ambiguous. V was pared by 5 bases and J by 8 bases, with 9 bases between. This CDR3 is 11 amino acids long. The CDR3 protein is CASSRGVGYTF. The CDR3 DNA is TGTGCCAGCAGTCGCGGGGTCGGCTACACCTTC.

CDR3 protein: CASSLEGEANTEAFF. The CDR3 nucleotides are TGCGCCAGCAGCTTGGAAGGGGAAGCGAACACTGAAGCTTTCTTT. The chain links TRBV5-1 to TRBJ1-1; D might be TRBD1 (5 bases). The CDR3 loop spans 15 amino acids. CDR1 is SGHRS, CDR2 YFSETQ, per germline. Trimming removed 0 bases from V and 1 base from J, with 10 bases in between. The entire variable domain, with the rest obtained from reference TRBV5-1 and TRBJ1-1, is as follows: KAGVTQTPRYLIKTRGQQVTLSCSPISGHRSVSWYQQTPGQGLQFLFEYFSETQRNKGNFPGRFSGRQFSNSRSEMNVSTLELGDSALYLCASSLEGEANTEAFFGQGTRLTVV.